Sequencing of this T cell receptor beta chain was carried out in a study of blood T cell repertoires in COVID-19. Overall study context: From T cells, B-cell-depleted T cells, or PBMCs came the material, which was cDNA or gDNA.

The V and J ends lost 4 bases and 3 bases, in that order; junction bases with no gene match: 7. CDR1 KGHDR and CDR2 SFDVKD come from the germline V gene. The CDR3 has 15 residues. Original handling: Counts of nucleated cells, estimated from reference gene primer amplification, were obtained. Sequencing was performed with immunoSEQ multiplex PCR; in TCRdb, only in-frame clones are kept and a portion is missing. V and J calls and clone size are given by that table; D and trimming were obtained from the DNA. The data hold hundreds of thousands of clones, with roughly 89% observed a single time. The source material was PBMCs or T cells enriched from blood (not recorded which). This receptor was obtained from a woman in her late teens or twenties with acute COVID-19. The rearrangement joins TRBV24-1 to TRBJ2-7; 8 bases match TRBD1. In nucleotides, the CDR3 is TGTGCCACCAGTGACCGGACAGGGAATCTCTACGAGCAGTACTTC. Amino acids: CATSDRTGNLYEQYF.